These 23 T cell receptor beta chains originate from one sample sequenced in a study of blood T cells in healthy people across ages. The second PCR ran about 6 to 12 cycles with a sample-barcoded 5' primer and J-beta primers. TCRdb independently ran MiXCR on the 5' RACE reads; one entry per CDR3 protein. This table has about 1.8 million distinct CDR3 sequences, approximately 50% appearing once. The sample comprised blood. The origin of the receptors is a middle-aged woman in good health.

Many counts were recorded for this clonotype. This sequence joins TRBV9 and TRBJ2-7; TRBD1 agrees at 10 bases. The better agreement between TRBJ2-5 and the DNA end casts doubt on the J call. CDR3 length: 15 amino acids. CDR1 is SGDLS, CDR2 YYNGEE, per germline. The CDR3 nucleotides read TGTGCCAGCAGCCCACGACAGGGGGCAAGAGAGACCCAGTACTTC. Translation: CASSPRQGARETQYF.

CDR3 sequence: CASSQDLVGGTDTQYF. CDR3 nucleotide sequence: TGCGCCAGCAGCCAAGATCTAGTCGGAGGCACAGATACGCAGTATTTT. This chain uses TRBV4-1 with TRBJ2-3; D uncertain. The germline V gene encodes CDR1 MGHRA and CDR2 YSYEKL. The V end was cut by 0 bases, the J end by 1 base, with 11 bases between. CDR3 length: 16 residues.

This clonotype was counted only a few times. V is TRBV27 and J is TRBJ1-5; D is unclear. The V gene lost 3 bases and the J gene lost 4 bases, with 13 bases spanning the gap. The germline V gene has CDR1 MNHEY and CDR2 SMNVEV (reference sequence). The CDR3 contains 15 residues. CDR3 protein: CASSFVGVYNQPQHF. CDR3 DNA: TGTGCCAGCAGTTTCGTGGGTGTCTATAATCAGCCCCAGCATTTT.

This sequence joins TRBV7-2 and TRBJ2-1, with a weak D call TRBD2 (5 bases). V lost 1 base to trimming and J lost 9 bases, with 10 bases between them. This CDR3 has 13 residues. CDR1 SGHTA and CDR2 FQGNSA come from the germline V gene. The CDR3 spells CASSLVASCEQFF. The CDR3 DNA follows: TGTGCCAGCAGCTTAGTGGCTAGCTGTGAGCAGTTCTTC.

This clonotype has a handful of counts. The chain is built from TRBV20-1 and TRBJ2-1; TRBD2 agrees at 7 bases. Germline V gives CDR1 DFQATT, CDR2 SNEGSKA (reference sequence). This CDR3 is built from 16 residues. V gave up 0 bases and J gave up 5 bases; unmatched junction bases: 10. The CDR3, as DNA: TGCAGTGCTAGAGAAGAGAGACTAGCTCTCCACAATGAGCAGTTCTTC. This translates into CSAREERLALHNEQFF.

V usage is TRBV27 and J usage is TRBJ2-7; the D call may be TRBD1 or TRBD2 (6 bases each). V was trimmed by 2 bases and J by 6 bases, leaving 14 bases between them. The length of the CDR3 is 14 residues. Per germline, CDR1 MNHEY and CDR2 SMNVEV (reference sequence). The CDR3 sequence: CASSLPGGGGEQYF. CDR3 nucleotides: TGTGCCAGCAGTTTACCCGGGGGCGGAGGCGAGCAGTACTTC.

The V and J genes are TRBV4-3 and TRBJ1-2; 10 bases map to TRBD1. With V trimmed by 2 bases and J by 4 bases, 7 bases remained unmatched. Germline CDR1 reads LGHNA; CDR2 reads YSLEER. This CDR3 is built from 16 residues. DNA for the CDR3: TGCGCCAGCAGCCAACAACCGGGACAGGGGTTCTATGGCTACACCTTC. Protein sequence: CASSQQPGQGFYGYTF.

V is TRBV7-6 and J is TRBJ2-5; no definite D call. The tail of the sequence fits TRBJ2-7 better, so the J call may be wrong. Germline lookup yields CDR1 SGHVS and CDR2 FNYEAQ. The CDR3 is 15 amino acids. CDR3 residues: CASSLNQMLAYEQYF. The CDR3, as DNA: TGTGCCAGCAGCTTAAATCAAATGTTAGCCTACGAGCAGTACTTC.

This clonotype was picked up a small number of times. The chain employs TRBV27 and TRBJ2-5; 7 bases are shared with TRBD2. V lost 2 bases and J lost 1; bases outside the gene matches: 7. Germline CDR1 and CDR2: MNHEY and SMNVEV (reference sequence). The CDR3 totals 16 residues. As DNA, the CDR3 is TGTGCCAGCAGTTTAGAACCTACGGGGGGCCAAGAGACCCAGTACTTC. Its translation is CASSLEPTGGQETQYF.

This clonotype appeared a few times. As DNA, the CDR3 is TGTGCCAGCAGTAATAACAGAGCTGAGCAGTTCTTC. The encoded protein is CASSNNRAEQFF. J is TRBJ2-1 and V is TRBV2; D unresolved. There are 12 residues in the CDR3. Germline values: CDR1 SNHLY, CDR2 FYNNEI. V gave up 5 bases and J gave up 9 bases, with 11 bases separating them.

J is TRBJ2-4 and V is TRBV27; D may be TRBD2 (5 bases). V lost 0 bases and J 0 bases, leaving 24 bases between the germline ends. Germline V gene data show CDR1 as MNHEY and CDR2 as SMNVEV (reference sequence). There are 21 residues in the CDR3. The CDR3 spells CASSLSEVPVATLLAKNIQYF. In DNA, the CDR3 is TGTGCCAGCAGTTTATCGGAGGTCCCCGTGGCCACGCTACTAGCCAAAAACATTCAGTACTTC.

The chain employs TRBV4-3 and TRBJ2-1; no firm D call. Germline V gene lookup returns CDR1 LGHNA and CDR2 YSLEER. V was pared by 0 bases and J by 1 base, with 13 bases between. The length of the CDR3 is 17 residues. The CDR3 protein is CASSQDGPPLSYNEQFF. The CDR3 DNA sequence: TGCGCCAGCAGCCAAGATGGGCCCCCGTTGTCCTACAATGAGCAGTTCTTC.

The J gene is TRBJ2-7, the V gene TRBV4-2; weak D call: TRBD1 (6 bases). Germline lookup yields CDR1 LGHNA and CDR2 YNFKEQ. The ends were cut back, 2 bases at V and 6 bases at J, with 11 bases in the middle. The CDR3 loop spans 13 amino acids. DNA of the CDR3: TGTGCCAGCAGCCAAACCACAGGGATCGAGCAGTACTTC. It translates to CASSQTTGIEQYF.

V and J are TRBV27 and TRBJ2-3; TRBD2 aligns across 7 bases. With 5 bases clipped from V and 2 bases from J, the junction kept 16 bases outside the gene matches. The germline V gene encodes CDR1 MNHEY and CDR2 SMNVEV (reference sequence). The CDR3 totals 18 residues. The CDR3 DNA follows: TGTGCCAGCAGTCCCTACTCAAGCGCGGGGGTCAACACAGATACGCAGTATTTT. Its translation: CASSPYSSAGVNTDTQYF.

The CDR3 region is CATSDSDRVHGYTF. CDR3 DNA sequence: TGTGCCACCAGTGATTCGGACAGAGTCCATGGCTACACCTTC. This rearrangement joins TRBV24-1 to TRBJ1-2; possible D gene TRBD1, 6 bases. CDR1 is KGHDR and CDR2 is SFDVKD in the germline V gene. Trimming took 2 bases from V and 6 from J, leaving 12 bases between them. The CDR3 is 14 amino acids.

V is TRBV2 and J is TRBJ2-5; perhaps TRBD2 as D (5 bases). Deletions cut 6 bases from V and 4 bases from J, with 18 bases between. This CDR3 is built from 15 residues. Germline CDR1 and CDR2: SNHLY and FYNNEI. The CDR3: CASSLLVSNRETQYF. CDR3 DNA: TGTGCCAGCAGCCTACTAGTGTCAAATCGAGAGACCCAGTACTTC. Drawing the rest from reference TRBV2 and TRBJ2-5, the complete variable domain is EPEVTQTPSHQVTQMGQEVILRCVPISNHLYFYWYRQILGQKVEFLVSFYNNEISEKSEIFDDQFSVERPDGSNFTLKIRSTKLEDSAMYFCASSLLVSNRETQYFGPGTRLLVL.

The CDR3 loop is CASSYSIHRGEVSNQPQHF. In DNA form, the CDR3 reads TGTGCCAGCAGTTACTCGATTCATCGTGGCGAGGTGTCCAATCAGCCCCAGCATTTT. The chain couples TRBV6-2 or TRBV6-3 to TRBJ1-5; D gene unclear. The CDR3 is made up of 19 amino acids. V gave up 0 bases and J gave up 3 bases, with 21 bases separating them. The germline gives CDR1 MNHEY, CDR2 SVGEGT.

The chain couples TRBV4-1 to TRBJ2-7; D tentatively reads TRBD1 or TRBD2 (7 bases each). In germline, CDR1 is MGHRA, CDR2 YSYEKL. The CDR3 consists of 16 residues. V shed 0 bases and J shed 6 bases, with 18 bases lying between them. DNA for the CDR3: TGCGCCAGCAGCCAAGAAGCGGGACAGACTGACCTCGAGCAGTACTTC. Its translation: CASSQEAGQTDLEQYF.

This chain connects TRBV9 to TRBJ2-3; D gene uncertain. Germline CDR1 and CDR2: SGDLS and YYNGEE. The ends were cut back, 1 base at V and 4 bases at J, with 4 bases in the middle. This CDR3 contains 12 residues. CDR3 sequence (DNA): TGTGCCAGCAGCGTAATCTCAGATACGCAGTATTTT. Residues: CASSVISDTQYF.

This clonotype was seen a handful of times. This chain joins TRBV6-2 or TRBV6-3 and TRBJ2-3, with D perhaps matching TRBD2 (6 bases). The germline gives CDR1 MNHEY, CDR2 SVGEGT. V was shortened by 2 bases and J by 2 bases, with 11 bases between the two germline ends. This CDR3 comprises 15 residues. The CDR3 region has the DNA TGTGCCAGCAGTTACAGTTCGGGGGACACAGATACGCAGTATTTT. Translated, it gives CASSYSSGDTDTQYF.

The V call is TRBV20-1, the J call TRBJ2-5, with 11 bases that match TRBD2. The V segment lost 6 bases and the J segment 4 bases; nucleotides outside the gene matches: 7. CDR3 length: 14 amino acids. CDR1 is DFQATT, CDR2 SNEGSKA, per germline (reference sequence). The CDR3 reads CSAQEGTSGETQYF. DNA of the CDR3: TGCAGTGCCCAAGAAGGGACTAGCGGAGAGACCCAGTACTTC.

For this clonotype: Compared with germline, one end of the junction differs, possibly owing to a read error. The rearrangement joins TRBV20-1 to TRBJ2-1; 8 bases are shared with TRBD2. The CDR3 has 17 residues. Germline CDR1 reads DFQATT; CDR2 reads SNEGSKA (reference sequence). CDR3 DNA sequence: TGCAGTACTAGAGAAATGTACCAGCGGGGGAGTTACAATGAGCAGTTCTTC. Protein sequence: CSTREMYQRGSYNEQFF.

V gene TRBV20-1 combines with J gene TRBJ2-1; D is ambiguous. The CDR3 runs 11 residues. The germline V gene has CDR1 DFQATT and CDR2 SNEGSKA (reference sequence). The V and J ends lost 0 bases and 8 bases respectively, with 5 bases between them. The CDR3 sequence is CSARDWDEQFF. The CDR3, as DNA: TGCAGTGCTAGAGATTGGGATGAGCAGTTCTTC.